A selection of T cell receptor beta chains follows, all from one sample in a study of cytomegalovirus exposure and HLA in healthy donors. Using immunoSEQ multiplex PCR, the repertoire was profiled, and TCRdb retains in-frame clones only, with some absent. The table records about 180,000 clones, roughly 89% of them present only once. Sequencing was done on a sample of PBMCs. The source of these receptors is a woman aged 25 to 39 in good health and CMV-seronegative. Both conserved end residues are part of each CDR3. D genes are given only for firm matches. Clone size is given for some rows only: seen once, a few or many times, or a class if the clone is expanded.

D	V	J	size	DNA	CDR3
.	TRBV18	TRBJ2-2	.	TGTGCCAGCTCACAAAGCTCCGAGGGTTCCGGGGAGCTGTTTTTT	CASSQSSEGSGELFF
.	TRBV6-5	TRBJ2-7	.	TGTGCCAGCAGTCTGGGGGGAGAGCAGTACTTC	CASSLGGEQYF
.	TRBV5-4	TRBJ1-6	.	TGTGCCAGCACGAATCAGGATAGTAATTCACCCCTCCACTTT	CASTNQDSNSPLHF
.	TRBV19	TRBJ1-6	.	TGTGCCAGTAGTAAGGGACTGGCCAATTCACCCCTCCACTTT	CASSKGLANSPLHF
TRBD1	TRBV2	TRBJ1-3	.	TGTGCCAGCAGTGAAGCTTGGGGACAGGGAGGAAACACCATATATTTT	CASSEAWGQGGNTIYF
TRBD1	TRBV7-6	TRBJ2-7	.	TGTGCCAGCAGCTCCCGGGACAGCTCCTACGAGCAGTACTTC	CASSSRDSSYEQYF
.	TRBV5-1	TRBJ1-6	.	TGCGCCAGCAGCTTGGGGTGGAGGGGTAATTCACCCCTCCACTTT	CASSLGWRGNSPLHF
.	TRBV2	TRBJ1-1	.	TGTGCCAGCAGTGAAGAGCGGGGGGCTCAGAATGAGGCTTTCTTT	CASSEERGAQNEAFF
.	TRBV10-2	TRBJ1-3	.	TGCGCCAGCAGTGAGGCTCCTATGGGAAACACCATATATTTT	CASSEAPMGNTIYF
TRBD1	TRBV6-4	TRBJ2-1	.	TGTGCCAGCAGTCCTACAGGGGGGTTTAACAATGAGCAGTTCTTC	CASSPTGGFNNEQFF
TRBD1	TRBV5-1	TRBJ1-1	.	TGCGCCAGCCATGAACAGGGGTCGGGGAACACTGAAGCTTTCTTT	CASHEQGSGNTEAFF
.	TRBV5-4	TRBJ2-3	once	TGTGCCAGCAGCGGGCAGGGCGCAGATACGCAGTATTTT	CASSGQGADTQYF
TRBD1	TRBV6-1	TRBJ2-7	.	TGTGCCAGCAGTGACTGGACAGGAGGTTCCTACGAGCAGTACTTC	CASSDWTGGSYEQYF
TRBD2	TRBV6-1	TRBJ2-1	.	TGTGCCAGCCGCCCAGCGGGGGGCCTGTATGAGCAGTTCTTC	CASRPAGGLYEQFF
TRBD1	TRBV7-9	TRBJ2-2	.	TGTGCCAGCAGCTTAATCGGACAGGGGGCAGGGGAGCTGTTTTTT	CASSLIGQGAGELFF
TRBD1	TRBV9	TRBJ1-3	few	TGTGCCAGCAGGGGACAGGGTGAAAACACCATATATTTT	CASRGQGENTIYF
.	TRBV2	TRBJ2-7	.	TGTGCCAGAAGAGCTTTCGAGGGCGCGAAGGGCTACGAGCAGTACTTC	CARRAFEGAKGYEQYF
.	TRBV30	TRBJ1-2	.	TGTGCCATACAAGGGGTAGGGGGCTACACCTTC	CAIQGVGGYTF
TRBD2	TRBV5-1	TRBJ2-3	.	TGCGCCAGCAGCGCGGGGGGGCTTGGCACAGATACGCAGTATTTT	CASSAGGLGTDTQYF
.	TRBV14	TRBJ1-5	.	TGTGCCAGCAGCCAAGATGCCGGGGAAAGCAATCAGCCCCAGCATTTT	CASSQDAGESNQPQHF
.	TRBV5-6	TRBJ2-3	.	TGTGCCAGCAGCCGCCGCGTGCAGGCAAGCACAGATACGCAGTATTTT	CASSRRVQASTDTQYF
.	TRBV6-1	TRBJ1-5	.	TGTGCCAGCAGTGAATATAGACTGCAGCATTTT	CASSEYRLQHF
.	TRBV6-1	TRBJ1-1	.	TGTGCCAGCAGTGAAATGTACAGGGTACCGAACACTGAAGCTTTCTTT	CASSEMYRVPNTEAFF
.	TRBV15	TRBJ2-5	once	TGTGCCACCAGCAGAGTACCGGTTCCTCGAGAGACCCAGTACTTC	CATSRVPVPRETQYF
TRBD1	TRBV19	TRBJ2-7	.	TGTGCCAGTAGCGTACGACAGGGGGTTTACTACGAGCAGTACTTC	CASSVRQGVYYEQYF
TRBD1	TRBV7-9	TRBJ2-7	.	TGTGCCAGCAGCCGGGACAGCAACTACGAGCAGTACTTC	CASSRDSNYEQYF